The sequence of this T cell receptor beta chain was determined in a study of cytomegalovirus exposure and HLA in healthy donors. On this clone: Its target is not known.

General study results and limits: Most CMV-associated TCR beta chains were later found to appear HLA-restricted.

Use of 60 Vbeta and 13 Jbeta primers characterized the PCR. TCRdb's table, derived via immunoSEQ multiplex PCR, lists solely in-frame clones and lacks some. The table lists approximately 150,000 clones, roughly 76% of them singletons. This sequence was found in a woman under 40 in good health and CMV-seronegative. Sequencing was performed on PBMCs.

The CDR3 DNA reads TGTGCCAGCAGCAAAGATAAGTGGAGAGAGGCCCAGTACTTC. Translated: CASSKDKWREAQYF. V and J are TRBV21-1 and TRBJ2-5; the table gives TRBD2 as D, unverified against the DNA. TRBV21-1 is a pseudogene locus. The CDR3 consists of 14 residues.